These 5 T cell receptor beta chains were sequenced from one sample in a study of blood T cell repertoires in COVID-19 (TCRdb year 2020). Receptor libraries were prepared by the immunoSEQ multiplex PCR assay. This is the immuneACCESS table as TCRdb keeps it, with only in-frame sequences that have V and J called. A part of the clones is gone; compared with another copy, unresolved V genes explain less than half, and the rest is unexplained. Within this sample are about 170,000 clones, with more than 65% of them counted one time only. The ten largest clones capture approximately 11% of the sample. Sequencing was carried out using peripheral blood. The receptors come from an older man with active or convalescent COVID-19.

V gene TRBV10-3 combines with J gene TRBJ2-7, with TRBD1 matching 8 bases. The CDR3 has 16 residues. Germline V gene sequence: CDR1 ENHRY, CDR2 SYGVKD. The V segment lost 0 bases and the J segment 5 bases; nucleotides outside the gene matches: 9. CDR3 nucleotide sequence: TGTGCCATCAGTGAGTCTGGAGGGACAGGAATGGACGAGCAGTACTTC. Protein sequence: CAISESGGTGMDEQYF.

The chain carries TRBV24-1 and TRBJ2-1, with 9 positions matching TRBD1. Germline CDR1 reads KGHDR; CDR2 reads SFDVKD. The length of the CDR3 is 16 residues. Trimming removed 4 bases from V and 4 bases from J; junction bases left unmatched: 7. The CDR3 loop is CATSEKGTGQYNEQFF. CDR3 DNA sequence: TGTGCCACCAGTGAAAAGGGGACAGGGCAGTACAATGAGCAGTTCTTC.

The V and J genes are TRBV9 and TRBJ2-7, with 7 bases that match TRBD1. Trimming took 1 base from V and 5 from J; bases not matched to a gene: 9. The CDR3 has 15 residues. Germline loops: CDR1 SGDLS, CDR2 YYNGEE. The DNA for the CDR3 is TGTGCCAGCAGCGTATTAGGGGGCGCATCGAACGAGCAGTACTTC. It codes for CASSVLGGASNEQYF.

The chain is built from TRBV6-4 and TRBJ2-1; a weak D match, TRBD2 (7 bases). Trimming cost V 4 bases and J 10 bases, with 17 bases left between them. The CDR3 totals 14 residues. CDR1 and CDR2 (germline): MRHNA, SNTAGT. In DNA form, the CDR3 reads TGTGCCAGCAGTGCCAACTCGTGGGGGGGCGAGCAGTTCTTC. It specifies CASSANSWGGEQFF.

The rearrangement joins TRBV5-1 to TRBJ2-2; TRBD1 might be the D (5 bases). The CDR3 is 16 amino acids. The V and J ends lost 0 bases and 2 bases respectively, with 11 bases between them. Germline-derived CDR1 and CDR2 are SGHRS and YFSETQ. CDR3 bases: TGCGCCAGCAGCTTGGCCTCAGGGTCTAACACCGGGGAGCTGTTTTTT. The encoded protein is CASSLASGSNTGELFF.